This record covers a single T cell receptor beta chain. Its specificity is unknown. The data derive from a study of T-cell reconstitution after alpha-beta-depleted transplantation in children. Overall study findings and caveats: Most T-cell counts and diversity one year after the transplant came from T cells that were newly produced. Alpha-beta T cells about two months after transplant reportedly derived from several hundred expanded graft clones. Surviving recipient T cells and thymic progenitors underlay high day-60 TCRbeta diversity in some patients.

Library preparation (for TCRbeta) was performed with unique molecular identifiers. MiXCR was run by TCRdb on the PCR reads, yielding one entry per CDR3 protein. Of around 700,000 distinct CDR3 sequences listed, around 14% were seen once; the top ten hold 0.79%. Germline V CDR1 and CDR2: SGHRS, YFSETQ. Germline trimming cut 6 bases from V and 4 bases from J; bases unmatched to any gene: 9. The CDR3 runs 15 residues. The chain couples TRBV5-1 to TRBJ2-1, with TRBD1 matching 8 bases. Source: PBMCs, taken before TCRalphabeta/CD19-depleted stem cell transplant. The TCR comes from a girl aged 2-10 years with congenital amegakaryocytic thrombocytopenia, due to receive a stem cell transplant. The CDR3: CASTWGGTGYNEQFF. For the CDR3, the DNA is TGCGCCAGCACCTGGGGTGGGACAGGATACAATGAGCAGTTCTTC.